These 14 T cell receptor beta chains were all obtained from the same sample, sequenced in a study of CD8 T cells in ankylosing spondylitis. Study results and limitations: A TCR beta motif of roughly eight highly homologous variants appeared characteristic of ankylosing spondylitis blood.

In TCRdb, the 5' RACE reads were re-called with MiXCR into one record per CDR3 protein. The profile shows about 800,000 distinct CDR3 sequences, approximately 12% of them singletons. The antigens for these receptors are not known. What was sequenced was blood, either unsorted or a sorted T cell fraction (not recorded which). These receptors all come from a male donor with ankylosing spondylitis.

The chain is built from TRBV11-1 and TRBJ2-5, with 12 bases identical to TRBD2. Germline CDR1 and CDR2: SGHAT and FQDESV (reference sequence). V shed 5 bases and J 11 bases; nucleotides not matched to a gene: 15. This CDR3 is built from 16 residues. This chain's CDR3 is CASSRGLAGSQERQYF. In DNA form, the CDR3 reads TGTGCCAGCAGCCGGGGACTAGCGGGCAGTCAAGAGCGGCAGTACTTC.

This clonotype occurred many times. The rearrangement uses TRBV29-1 and TRBJ1-5; D gene uncertain. CDR3 length: 13 residues. Germline V lookup: CDR1 SQVTM, CDR2 ANQGSEA. The germline V and J ends were trimmed by 4 bases and 5 bases, with 12 bases remaining between them. CDR3 nucleotides: TGCAGCGTTGGGGCAGGCGCTGATCAGCCCCAGCATTTT. Encoded protein: CSVGAGADQPQHF.

This clonotype was detected only a few times. The chain couples TRBV20-1 to TRBJ2-5; 7 bases are shared with TRBD2. Germline V lookup: CDR1 DFQATT, CDR2 SNEGSKA (reference sequence). V lost 2 bases and J lost 4; bases outside the gene matches: 4. This CDR3 is 13 amino acids long. The CDR3 bases are TGCAGTGCTAGATATAGCGGGCTAGAGACCCAGTACTTC. It specifies CSARYSGLETQYF.

The gene calls are TRBV28 and TRBJ2-1; a possible D gene is TRBD1 (6 bases). The length of the CDR3 is 15 residues. CDR1 is MDHEN, CDR2 SYDVKM, per germline. V lost 3 bases and J lost 1, with 10 bases in between. The CDR3 protein is CASSFGQWSYNEQFF. Here the CDR3 DNA reads TGTGCCAGCAGTTTCGGACAGTGGTCCTACAATGAGCAGTTCTTC.

At least ten counts were recorded for this clonotype. V and J are TRBV4-2 and TRBJ2-5; 10 positions match TRBD1. Germline assignment: CDR1 LGHNA and CDR2 YNFKEQ. This CDR3 region has 14 residues. Trimming took 1 base from V and 5 from J; bases not matched to a gene: 1. CDR3: CASSQVDRGETQYF. CDR3 sequence (DNA): TGTGCCAGCAGCCAAGTGGACAGGGGGGAGACCCAGTACTTC.

This clonotype has only a few counts. The chain recombines TRBV20-1 with TRBJ1-1; 12 nucleotides align to TRBD1. This CDR3 is built from 17 residues. Germline-derived CDR1 and CDR2 are DFQATT and SNEGSKA (reference sequence). V lost 8 bases and J lost 3; bases outside the gene matches: 16. In DNA form, the CDR3 reads TGCAGTCCCTCCCTCGGGACAGGGGGCTTCCTTTACACTGAAGCTTTCTTT. Protein sequence: CSPSLGTGGFLYTEAFF.

The genes are TRBV20-1 and TRBJ2-7; D possibly uses TRBD1 or TRBD2 (5 bases each). CDR3 size: 12 residues. Germline CDR1 is DFQATT and CDR2 is SNEGSKA (reference sequence). Trimming took 5 bases from V and 11 from J, leaving 19 bases between them. The CDR3 sequence is CSALQRGPREYF. CDR3 sequence (DNA): TGCAGTGCTCTTCAGAGGGGACCCAGGGAGTACTTC.

The chain recombines TRBV18 with TRBJ2-5; perhaps D is TRBD1 or TRBD2 (5 bases each). CDR1 KGHSH and CDR2 LQKENI come from the germline V gene. Trimming left V 4 bases short and J 2 bases short, with 14 bases between. CDR3 length: 15 amino acids. The CDR3 coding sequence is TGTGCCAGCTCACTACTCGGAGAGGGGCAAGAGACCCAGTACTTC. It specifies CASSLLGEGQETQYF. The variable domain in full, with the rest retrieved from reference TRBV18 and TRBJ2-5, is NAGVMQNPRHLVRRRGQEARLRCSPMKGHSHVYWYRQLPEEGLKFMVYLQKENIIDESGMPKERFSAEFPKEGPSILRIQQVVRGDSAAYFCASSLLGEGQETQYFGPGTRLLVL.

This clonotype was observed a few times. The rearrangement uses TRBV20-1 and TRBJ1-2; 7 positions match TRBD1. The CDR3 loop spans 18 amino acids. After removal of 3 bases from V and 1 base from J, the junction contained 17 bases not matched to a gene. Germline V gene sequence: CDR1 DFQATT, CDR2 SNEGSKA (reference sequence). The CDR3 sequence is CSASLSRDRGYINYGYTF. In nucleotides, the CDR3 is TGCAGTGCTAGTCTAAGCCGGGACAGAGGATATATTAACTATGGCTACACCTTC.

The chain recombines TRBV6-5 with TRBJ1-6, with D maybe TRBD1 (5 bases). The CDR3 contains 15 residues. The V and J ends lost 2 bases and 10 bases respectively, with 15 bases between them. The V gene's germline CDR1 is MNHEY and CDR2 SVGAGI. The CDR3 bases are TGTGCCAGCAGTTACATGGGACGGGAATCGTCACCCCTCCACTTT. Protein product: CASSYMGRESSPLHF.

This clonotype was counted a few times. The V gene is TRBV7-6, the J gene TRBJ2-5, with TRBD1 identical over 10 bases. There are 16 residues in the CDR3. The germline V gene encodes CDR1 SGHVS and CDR2 FNYEAQ. The J segment lost 4 bases and the V segment lost 5 bases, leaving 10 bases of the junction unmatched. In DNA, the CDR3 is TGTGCCAGCAGCCGAGCTTGGACAGGGGGGACAGAGACCCAGTACTTC. Residues: CASSRAWTGGTETQYF.

The chain uses TRBV10-3 and TRBJ1-1; D is undetermined. V lost 7 bases, J lost 8 bases, and 11 bases lay in between. This CDR3 spans 11 amino acids. CDR1 is ENHRY and CDR2 is SYGVKD in the germline V gene. The DNA for the CDR3 is TGTGCCATCAATGCATATTGGGAAGCTTTCTTT. Translating it yields CAINAYWEAFF.

The chain carries TRBV15 and TRBJ2-1, with 8 positions matching TRBD2. Germline lookup yields CDR1 LNHNV and CDR2 YYDKDF (reference sequence). There are 17 residues in the CDR3. V lost 0 bases to trimming and J lost 8 bases; unmatched junction nucleotides: 12. The CDR3 reads CATSRDIPAGVVDEQFF. CDR3 DNA: TGTGCCACCAGCAGAGATATTCCAGCGGGAGTTGTCGATGAGCAGTTCTTC.

This clonotype was recorded at least ten times. This rearrangement joins TRBV5-1 to TRBJ1-5; D gene ambiguous. V lost 0 bases to trimming and J lost 4 bases, with 5 bases between them. The germline gives CDR1 SGHRS, CDR2 YFSETQ. This CDR3 region has 13 residues. CDR3 nucleotides: TGCGCCAGCAGCTTGGAACAGAATCAGCCCCAGCATTTT. Encoded protein: CASSLEQNQPQHF.